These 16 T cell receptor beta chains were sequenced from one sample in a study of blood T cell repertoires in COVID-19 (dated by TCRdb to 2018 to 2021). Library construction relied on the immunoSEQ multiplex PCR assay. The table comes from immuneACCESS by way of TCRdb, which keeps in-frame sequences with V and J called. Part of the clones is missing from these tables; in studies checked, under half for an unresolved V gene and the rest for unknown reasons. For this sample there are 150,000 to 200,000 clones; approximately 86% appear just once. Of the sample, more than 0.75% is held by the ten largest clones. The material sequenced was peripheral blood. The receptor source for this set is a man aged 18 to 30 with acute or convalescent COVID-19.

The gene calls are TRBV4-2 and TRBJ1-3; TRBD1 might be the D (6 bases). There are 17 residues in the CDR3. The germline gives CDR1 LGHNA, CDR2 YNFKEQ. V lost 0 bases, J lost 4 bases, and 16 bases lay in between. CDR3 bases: TGTGCCAGCAGCCAAGATCAGGGACAAACTTTAGGAAACACCATATATTTT. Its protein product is CASSQDQGQTLGNTIYF.

The CDR3 loop is CASSTLPGQGASGANVLTF. In DNA form, the CDR3 reads TGTGCCAGTAGTACCTTACCGGGACAGGGGGCCTCTGGGGCCAACGTCCTGACTTTC. V gene TRBV19 combines with J gene TRBJ2-6, with TRBD1 matching over 12 bases. This CDR3 has 19 amino acids. V was clipped by 4 bases and J by 0 bases; unmatched bases: 7. Per the germline V gene, CDR1 is LNHDA and CDR2 is SQIVND (reference sequence).

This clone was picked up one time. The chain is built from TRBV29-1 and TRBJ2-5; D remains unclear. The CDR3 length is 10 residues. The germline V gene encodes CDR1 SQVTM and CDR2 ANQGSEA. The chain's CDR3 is CSLGGETQYF. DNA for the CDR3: TGCAGTCTTGGCGGAGAGACCCAGTACTTC.

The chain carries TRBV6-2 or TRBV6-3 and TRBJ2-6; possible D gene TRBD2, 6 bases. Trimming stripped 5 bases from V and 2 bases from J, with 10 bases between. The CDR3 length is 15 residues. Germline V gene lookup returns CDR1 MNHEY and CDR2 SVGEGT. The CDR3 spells CASSHLATGANVLTF. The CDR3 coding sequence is TGTGCCAGCAGTCACCTAGCGACTGGGGCCAACGTCCTGACTTTC.

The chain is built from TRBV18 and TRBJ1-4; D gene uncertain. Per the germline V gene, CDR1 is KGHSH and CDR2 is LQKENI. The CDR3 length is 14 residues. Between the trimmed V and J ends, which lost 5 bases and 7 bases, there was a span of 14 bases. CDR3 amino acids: CASSEQPLIEKLFF. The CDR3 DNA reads TGTGCCAGCTCAGAACAACCGCTGATTGAAAAACTGTTTTTT. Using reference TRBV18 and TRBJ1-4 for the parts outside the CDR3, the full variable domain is NAGVMQNPRHLVRRRGQEARLRCSPMKGHSHVYWYRQLPEEGLKFMVYLQKENIIDESGMPKERFSAEFPKEGPSILRIQQVVRGDSAAYFCASSEQPLIEKLFFGSGTQLSVL.

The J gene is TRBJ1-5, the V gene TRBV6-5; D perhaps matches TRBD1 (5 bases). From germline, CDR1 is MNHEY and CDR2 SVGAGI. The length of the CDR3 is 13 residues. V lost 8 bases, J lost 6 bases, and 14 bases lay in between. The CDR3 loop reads CASWGGFGQPQHF. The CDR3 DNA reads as TGTGCCAGCTGGGGGGGGTTCGGTCAGCCCCAGCATTTT.

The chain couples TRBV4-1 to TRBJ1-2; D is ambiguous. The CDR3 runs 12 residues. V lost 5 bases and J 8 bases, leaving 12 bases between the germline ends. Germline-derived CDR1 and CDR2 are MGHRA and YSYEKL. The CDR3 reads CASSGHPEGYTF. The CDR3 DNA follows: TGCGCCAGCAGCGGGCACCCTGAAGGCTACACCTTC.

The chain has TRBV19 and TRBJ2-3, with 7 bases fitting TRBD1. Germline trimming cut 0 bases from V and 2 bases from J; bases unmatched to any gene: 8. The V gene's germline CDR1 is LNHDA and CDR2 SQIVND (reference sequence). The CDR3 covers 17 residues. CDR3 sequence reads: CASSIDFRTGLTDTQYF. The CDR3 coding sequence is TGTGCCAGTAGTATAGACTTCCGGACAGGCCTCACAGATACGCAGTATTTT.

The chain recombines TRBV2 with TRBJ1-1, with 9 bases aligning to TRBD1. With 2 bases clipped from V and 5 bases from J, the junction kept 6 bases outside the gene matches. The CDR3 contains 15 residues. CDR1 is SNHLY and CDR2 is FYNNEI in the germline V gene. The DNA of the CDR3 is TGTGCCAGCAGTGAAAGGACAGGGGCGAGAACTGAAGCTTTCTTT. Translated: CASSERTGARTEAFF.

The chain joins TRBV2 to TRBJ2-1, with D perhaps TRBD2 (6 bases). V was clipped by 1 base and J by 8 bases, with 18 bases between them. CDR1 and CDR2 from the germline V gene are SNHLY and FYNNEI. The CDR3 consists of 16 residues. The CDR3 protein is CASSEGGEAGLYEQFF. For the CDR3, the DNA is TGTGCCAGCAGTGAAGGGGGGGAAGCGGGCTTGTATGAGCAGTTCTTC.

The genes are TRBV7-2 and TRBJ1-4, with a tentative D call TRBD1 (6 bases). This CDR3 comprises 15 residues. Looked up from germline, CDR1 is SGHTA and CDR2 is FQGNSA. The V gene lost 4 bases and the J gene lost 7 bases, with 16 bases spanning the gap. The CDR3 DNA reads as TGTGCCAGCAGCTCTCAAACAGGGAACCGTGAAAAACTGTTTTTT. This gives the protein CASSSQTGNREKLFF.

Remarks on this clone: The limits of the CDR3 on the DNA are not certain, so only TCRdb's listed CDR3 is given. This chain's CDR3 is CASPKFGTGNADTQYF. The chain recombines TRBV21-1 with TRBJ2-3; the listed D gene, TRBD1, was not tested against the DNA. TRBV21-1 is designated a pseudogene. The CDR3 length equals 16 residues, ends included.

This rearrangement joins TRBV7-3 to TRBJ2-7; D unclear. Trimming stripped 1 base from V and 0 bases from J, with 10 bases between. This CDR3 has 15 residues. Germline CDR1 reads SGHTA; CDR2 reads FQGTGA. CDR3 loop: CASSLNGGSSYEQYF. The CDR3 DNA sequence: TGTGCCAGCAGCTTAAACGGCGGATCCTCCTACGAGCAGTACTTC.

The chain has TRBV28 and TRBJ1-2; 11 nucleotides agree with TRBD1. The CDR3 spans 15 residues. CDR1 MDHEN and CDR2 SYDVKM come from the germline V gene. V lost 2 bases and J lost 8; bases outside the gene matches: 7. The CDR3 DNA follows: TGTGCCAGCAGTTTAGAGGACAGGGGGCCAGGAGGCTACACCTTC. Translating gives CASSLEDRGPGGYTF.

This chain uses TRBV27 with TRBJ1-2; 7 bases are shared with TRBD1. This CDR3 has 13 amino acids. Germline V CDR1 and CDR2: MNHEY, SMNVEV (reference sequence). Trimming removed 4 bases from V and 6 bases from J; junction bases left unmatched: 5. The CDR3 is CASSYATGNGYTF. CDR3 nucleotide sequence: TGTGCCAGCAGTTATGCGACAGGGAATGGCTACACCTTC.

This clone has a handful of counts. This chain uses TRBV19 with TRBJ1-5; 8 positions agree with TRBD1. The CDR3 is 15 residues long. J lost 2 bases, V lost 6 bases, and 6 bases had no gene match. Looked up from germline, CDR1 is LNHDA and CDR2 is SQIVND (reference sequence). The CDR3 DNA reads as TGTGCCAGTAGCCAAGGGACAGGTCGCAATCAGCCCCAGCATTTT. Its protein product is CASSQGTGRNQPQHF.